This T cell receptor (beta chain) was recorded in a study of cytomegalovirus exposure and HLA in healthy donors. At the level of the study: Researchers previously reported finding roughly 120 million unique TCR beta sequences from 170 million or so T cells. Findings of the study overall: It was likely that a cluster of highly shared sequence variants was a sequencing artifact.

As for this clone: Antigen unknown.

Both 60 Vbeta primers and 13 Jbeta primers went into the PCR. Original analysis: In a later analysis, roughly 10 million of some 80 million unique beta chains occurred in at least two donors. Sequencing used immunoSEQ multiplex PCR; TCRdb keeps in-frame clones, though not all of them. That table supplies the V and J calls and clone size; D and trimming were determined from the DNA. Among 150,000 to 200,000 clones listed, 70% to 90% were seen once. Per the germline V gene, CDR1 is SGHAT and CDR2 is FQNNGV. Trimming pared 7 bases from V and 9 bases from J, leaving 22 bases between. This CDR3 spans 15 amino acids. It was healthy bone marrow donors who served as donors.

The rearrangement joins TRBV11-2 to TRBJ2-1; D might be TRBD2 (6 bases). The origin of this receptor is a woman in her thirties in good health and CMV-seronegative. Sequencing was performed on PBMCs. The CDR3 spells CASNFGGNSPVEQFF. The CDR3 region has the DNA TGTGCCAGCAATTTTGGGGGGAACTCTCCAGTTGAGCAGTTCTTC.